The following is a T cell receptor beta chain sequence with its context. Its antigen is unidentified. This specimen comes from a study of beta chain features in type 1 diabetes. Study context: The number of sorted cells examined across all samples was around 99 million.

Findings and caveats of the study: Reduced insertions and increased deletions marked VDJ junctions in type 1 diabetes patients.

The isolated RNA, all of it, was reverse transcribed, so expressed TCRB transcripts were what got sequenced. Sequenced by immunoSEQ multiplex PCR; TCRdb stores in-frame clones only, minus some. This table has roughly 380,000 clones, roughly 21% appearing once. Sequenced input: naive CD4+ T cells from blood. The sequence was obtained from a woman aged 18-29 years in good health.

The CDR3 bases are TGCAGCTTCCTAGGACAGCTGAACACTGAAGCTTTCTTT. Its translation: CSFLGQLNTEAFF. This chain links TRBV29-1 with TRBJ1-1, with D possibly being TRBD1 (6 bases). The germline V gene has CDR1 SQVTM and CDR2 ANQGSEA. The length of the CDR3 is 13 residues. Trimming removed 8 bases at V and 0 bases at J, with 13 bases between.